This T cell receptor (beta chain) derives from a study of beta chain features in type 1 diabetes. Study observations and caveats: TCRB CDR3 length was moderately but significantly reduced in all four CD4+ subsets of Type 1 diabetes patients.

For this clone: As yet, its antigen is unknown.

Expressed TCRB transcripts were sequenced because the entire RNA isolate underwent reverse transcription. Some clones are missing from TCRdb's copy, which holds only in-frame ones; the method was immunoSEQ multiplex PCR. The table shows 300,000 to 400,000 clones, with 9.6% occurring only once. Per the germline V gene, CDR1 is LGHNA and CDR2 is YNFKEQ. The CDR3 has 13 residues. Trimming took off 3 bases at V and 2 bases at J, with 6 bases between the two ends. What was sequenced was central memory CD4+ T cells from blood. The rearrangement links TRBV4-2 to TRBJ2-3, with a weak D call TRBD2 (6 bases). The source is a young man with type 1 diabetes. The chain's CDR3 is CASSQDYTDTQYF. The CDR3 DNA sequence: TGTGCCAGCAGCCAGGACTACACAGATACGCAGTATTTT.